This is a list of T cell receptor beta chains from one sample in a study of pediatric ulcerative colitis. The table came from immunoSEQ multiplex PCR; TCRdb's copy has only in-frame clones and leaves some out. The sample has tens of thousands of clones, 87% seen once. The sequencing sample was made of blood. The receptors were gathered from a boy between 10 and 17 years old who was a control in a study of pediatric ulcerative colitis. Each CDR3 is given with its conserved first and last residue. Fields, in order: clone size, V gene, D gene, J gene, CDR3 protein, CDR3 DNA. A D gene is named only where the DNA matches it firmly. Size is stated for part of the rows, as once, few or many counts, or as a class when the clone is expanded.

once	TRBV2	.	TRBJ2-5	CASGQQETQYF	TGTGCCAGCGGGCAACAAGAGACCCAGTACTTC
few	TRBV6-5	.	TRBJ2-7	CASSYSSGSPYEQYF	TGTGCCAGCAGTTACTCGTCAGGGAGCCCCTACGAGCAGTACTTC
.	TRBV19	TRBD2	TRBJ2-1	CASSRWGLAGSGYNEQFF	TGTGCCAGTAGTCGATGGGGACTAGCGGGCAGTGGGTACAATGAGCAGTTCTTC
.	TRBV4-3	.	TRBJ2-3	CASSPHAASDSTDTQYF	TGCGCCAGCAGCCCACACGCGGCTAGCGATTCCACAGATACGCAGTATTTT
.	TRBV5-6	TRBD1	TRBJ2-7	CASSPLARDRWTEQYF	TGTGCCAGCAGCCCGCTCGCCCGGGACAGGTGGACCGAGCAGTACTTC
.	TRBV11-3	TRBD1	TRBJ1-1	CASSRTGDPEAFF	TGTGCCAGCAGCCGGACAGGGGATCCTGAAGCTTTCTTT
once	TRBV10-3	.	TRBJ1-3	CAISDYPEGPGNTIYF	TGTGCCATCAGTGATTACCCCGAAGGGCCTGGAAACACCATATATTTT
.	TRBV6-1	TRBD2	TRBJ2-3	CASSEPGLAGVGDTQYF	TGTGCCAGCAGTGAACCGGGACTAGCGGGAGTCGGAGATACGCAGTATTTT
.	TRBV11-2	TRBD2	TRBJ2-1	CASSQRTSGRGNEQFF	TGTGCCAGCAGCCAACGGACTAGCGGGAGGGGCAATGAGCAGTTCTTC
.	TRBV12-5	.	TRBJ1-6	CASGLDLHSPLHF	TGTGCTAGTGGTTTAGATCTGCATTCACCCCTCCACTTT
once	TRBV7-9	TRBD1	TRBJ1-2	CASSPRAWGRGRNYGYTF	TGTGCCAGCAGCCCGCGCGCGTGGGGGAGGGGGCGTAACTATGGCTACACCTTC
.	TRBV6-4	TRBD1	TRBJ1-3	CASSGQGASSGNTIYF	TGTGCCAGCAGTGGACAGGGGGCGAGCTCTGGAAACACCATATATTTT
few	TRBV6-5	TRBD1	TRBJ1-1	CASSRRQGVTEAFF	TGTGCCAGCAGCCGACGACAGGGAGTAACTGAAGCTTTCTTT
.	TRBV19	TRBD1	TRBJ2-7	CASSRGTDSQYF	TGTGCCAGTAGTAGGGGGACAGATTCCCAGTACTTC
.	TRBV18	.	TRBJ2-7	CASSPLHSSYEQYF	TGTGCCAGCTCACCACTCCACAGTTCCTACGAGCAGTACTTC
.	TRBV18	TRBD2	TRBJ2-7	CASSPSGLAGVNSLYEQYF	TGTGCCAGCTCACCATCGGGACTAGCGGGAGTTAACTCTCTCTACGAGCAGTACTTC
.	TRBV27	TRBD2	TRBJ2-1	CASRPETGGVYEQFF	TGTGCCAGCCGCCCTGAGACGGGGGGGGTTTATGAGCAGTTCTTC
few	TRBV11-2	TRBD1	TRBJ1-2	CASSSITGVYGYTF	TGTGCCAGCAGCTCGATTACAGGGGTCTATGGCTACACCTTC
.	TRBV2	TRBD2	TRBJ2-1	CASSEEGLAFHNEQFF	TGTGCCAGCAGTGAAGAGGGACTAGCGTTCCACAATGAGCAGTTCTTC
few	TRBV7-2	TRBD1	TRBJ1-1	CASSFGGQGYTEAFF	TGTGCCAGCAGCTTTGGGGGACAGGGTTACACTGAAGCTTTCTTT
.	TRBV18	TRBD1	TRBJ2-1	CASSPETGASNEQFF	TGTGCCAGCTCACCAGAGACAGGGGCCTCCAATGAGCAGTTCTTC
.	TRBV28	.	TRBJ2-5	CASSPATAGRETQYF	TGTGCCAGCAGCCCTGCCACGGCGGGAAGGGAGACCCAGTACTTC
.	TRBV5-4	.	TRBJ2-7	CASSLDSTGARNEQYF	TGTGCCAGCAGCTTAGATTCTACGGGGGCCCGGAACGAGCAGTACTTC
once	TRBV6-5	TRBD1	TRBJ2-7	CASSLRTGGSYEQYF	TGTGCCAGCAGTTTGCGGACAGGGGGCTCCTACGAGCAGTACTTC
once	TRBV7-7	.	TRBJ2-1	CASSLDGYNEQFF	TGTGCTAGCAGCTTAGACGGGTACAATGAGCAGTTCTTC
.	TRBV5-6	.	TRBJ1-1	CASSRRTLRKDEAFF	TGTGCCAGCAGCCGACGGACATTGAGAAAGGATGAAGCTTTCTTT
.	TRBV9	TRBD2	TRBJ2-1	CASSVLSGRTYNEQFF	TGTGCCAGCAGCGTATTGAGCGGGAGGACCTACAATGAGCAGTTCTTC
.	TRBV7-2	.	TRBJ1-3	CASSHLGSGNTIYF	TGTGCCAGCAGCCATCTAGGATCCGGAAACACCATATATTTT
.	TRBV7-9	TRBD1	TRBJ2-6	CASSLDRAGANVLTF	TGTGCCAGCAGCTTGGACAGGGCTGGGGCCAACGTCCTGACTTTC
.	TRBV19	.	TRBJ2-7	CASSVGNYEQYF	TGTGCCAGTAGTGTGGGCAACTACGAGCAGTACTTC
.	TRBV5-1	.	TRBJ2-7	CASSFSGYEQYF	TGCGCCAGCAGCTTTTCAGGGTACGAGCAGTACTTC
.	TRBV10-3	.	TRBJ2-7	CANSERQAGLREQYF	TGTGCCAATTCAGAACGACAGGCCGGTCTTAGGGAGCAGTACTTC
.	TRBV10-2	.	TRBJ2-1	CASRTSTEKDEQFF	TGCGCCAGCCGGACTTCGACGGAAAAAGATGAGCAGTTCTTC
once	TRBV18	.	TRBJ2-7	CASSPSGEQYF	TGTGCCAGCTCACCGTCTGGGGAGCAGTACTTC
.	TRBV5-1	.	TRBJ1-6	CASSETGWGDNSPLHF	TGCGCCAGCAGTGAGACAGGTTGGGGCGATAATTCACCCCTCCACTTT
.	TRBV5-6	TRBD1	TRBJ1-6	CASSLAGTVYNSPLHF	TGTGCCAGCAGCTTGGCCGGGACAGTCTATAATTCACCCCTCCACTTT
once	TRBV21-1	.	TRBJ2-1	CASSKEVGSRNEQFF	TGTGCCAGCAGCAAAGAGGTGGGTTCTCGGAATGAGCAGTTCTTC
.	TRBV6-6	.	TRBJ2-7	CASSYSIPPGSYEQYF	TGTGCCAGCAGTTACTCTATACCTCCGGGGTCCTACGAGCAGTACTTC
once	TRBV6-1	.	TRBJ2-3	CASRVGDNTQYF	TGTGCCAGCAGAGTGGGGGACAATACGCAGTATTTT
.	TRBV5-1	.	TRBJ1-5	CASSLTPGFDQPQHF	TGCGCCAGCAGCTTGACACCAGGGTTTGATCAGCCCCAGCATTTT
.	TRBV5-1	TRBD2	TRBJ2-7	CASSFRLAGYEQYF	TGCGCCAGCAGCTTCAGACTAGCGGGTTACGAGCAGTACTTC
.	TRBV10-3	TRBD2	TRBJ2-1	CAISPNNRLAGNNEQFF	TGTGCCATCAGTCCTAATAACCGTCTAGCGGGTAACAATGAGCAGTTCTTC
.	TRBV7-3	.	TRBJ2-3	CASSLQGTDTQYF	TGTGCCAGCAGCTTACAGGGTACAGATACGCAGTATTTT
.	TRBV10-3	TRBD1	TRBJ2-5	CATRTGGETQYF	TGTGCCACCCGGACAGGTGGGGAGACCCAGTACTTC
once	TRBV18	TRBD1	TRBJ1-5	CASSPIGQGAGQPQHF	TGTGCCAGCTCACCGATTGGACAGGGGGCGGGACAGCCCCAGCATTTT
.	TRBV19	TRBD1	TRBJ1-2	CASTRTGANYGYTF	TGTGCCAGTACCCGGACAGGAGCTAACTATGGCTACACCTTC
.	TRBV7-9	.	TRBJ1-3	CASSARVAFSGNTIYF	TGTGCCAGCAGCGCAAGGGTTGCCTTCTCTGGAAACACCATATATTTT
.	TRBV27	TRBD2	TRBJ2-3	CASSFARLGGGAPDTQYF	TGTGCCAGCAGTTTTGCCCGGTTAGGCGGGGGGGCTCCAGATACGCAGTATTTT
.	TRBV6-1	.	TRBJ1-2	CASSEAAGSGGGYTF	TGTGCCAGCAGTGAAGCGGCAGGGTCAGGTGGTGGCTACACCTTC
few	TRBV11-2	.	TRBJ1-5	CASSRTAHQPQHF	TGTGCCAGCAGTCGGACAGCCCATCAGCCCCAGCATTTT
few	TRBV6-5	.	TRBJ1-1	CASSSQSRNTEAFF	TGTGCCAGCAGTTCCCAGAGTAGGAACACTGAAGCTTTCTTT
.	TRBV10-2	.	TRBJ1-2	CASSAGEGNYGYTF	TGCGCCAGCAGTGCCGGGGAAGGTAACTATGGCTACACCTTC
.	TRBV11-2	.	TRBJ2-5	CASRSGVQETQYF	TGTGCCAGCAGATCCGGGGTACAAGAGACCCAGTACTTC
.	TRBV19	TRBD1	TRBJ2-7	CATGTAAYEQYF	TGTGCCACAGGGACAGCCGCCTACGAGCAGTACTTC
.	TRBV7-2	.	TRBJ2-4	CASSLGGDKNIQYF	TGTGCCAGCAGCTTAGGAGGGGACAAAAACATTCAGTACTTC